This T cell receptor (beta chain) was profiled in a study of blood T cell repertoires in COVID-19. For the study at large: Researchers got acute and convalescent COVID-19 samples from the United States, Italy and Spain.

Per germline, CDR1 MNHNY and CDR2 SVGAGI (reference sequence). Trimming stripped 5 bases from V and 1 base from J, with 14 bases between. The CDR3 spans 15 residues. Assay: immunoSEQ multiplex PCR; the TCRdb copy retains only in-frame clones and omits some. The repertoire has more than 200,000 clones, roughly 80% of them found once; the top ten carry over 9.5%. The TCR originated in an elderly woman with COVID-19, enrolled during active disease. V is TRBV6-6 and J is TRBJ1-1; unclear D gene. The sequenced material came from peripheral blood. DNA of the CDR3: TGTGCCAGCAGTCCCTACGGCGGGAGGAACACTGAAGCTTTCTTT. This gives the protein CASSPYGGRNTEAFF.